The clone carrying this TCR beta chain was counted ten times or more. The antigen remains unidentified. Quantitative 5'-RACE with molecular barcodes was used to make the TCR beta libraries. TCRdb ran MiXCR on the 5' RACE reads and lists one entry per CDR3 protein. The repertoire includes under 150,000 distinct CDR3 sequences, 7% to 9% of them detected once, and under 7.5% sits in the top ten. These data originate in a study of CD8 T cells in ankylosing spondylitis. Study observations and caveats: There were earlier reports of some motif variants in reactive arthritis synovial fluid and blood.

The V and J ends lost 5 bases and 0 bases respectively, with 17 bases between them. CDR1 MNHEY and CDR2 SVGEGT come from the germline V gene. The CDR3 covers 17 residues. This sequence joins TRBV6-2 or TRBV6-3 and TRBJ2-4; a possible D gene is TRBD2 (5 bases). Sequenced: synovial fluid, either unsorted or a sorted T cell fraction (not recorded which). The receptor was isolated from a male donor with ankylosing spondylitis. As DNA, the CDR3 is TGTGCCAGCAGTCCCTCGAGGCTAGCTGAAGCCAAAAACATTCAGTACTTC. This gives the protein CASSPSRLAEAKNIQYF.